The 30 T cell receptor beta chains below were found in one sample sequenced in a study of blood T cell repertoires in COVID-19. The data were produced by immunoSEQ multiplex PCR, yet TCRdb's version contains in-frame clones alone and is incomplete. The sample lists tens of thousands of clones, about nine tenths occurring once. The sequencing sample was made of peripheral blood. The receptors stem from a man aged 60 to 69 with active COVID-19.

The count of this clone is one. The chain couples TRBV7-9 to TRBJ2-2; 7 bases line up with TRBD1. With V trimmed by 5 bases and J by 1 base, 4 bases remained unmatched. Germline V gives CDR1 SEHNR, CDR2 FQNEAQ (reference sequence). The CDR3 sequence is 15 residues long. CDR3 coding DNA: TGTGCCAGCAGCCGATGGACAGGGAACACCGGGGAGCTGTTTTTT. This encodes CASSRWTGNTGELFF.

The rearrangement links TRBV3-1 (or the pseudogene TRBV3-2) to TRBJ2-6, with a possible D match to TRBD2 (6 bases). CDR1 and CDR2 from the germline V gene are LGHDT and YNNKEL (reference sequence). V dropped 1 base and J dropped 1 base, with 8 bases sitting between them. The CDR3 length is 16 residues. The CDR3, as DNA: TGTGCCAGCAGCCAAGCGGGGGTTTCTGGGGCCAACGTCCTGACTTTC. This encodes CASSQAGVSGANVLTF.

The chain uses TRBV5-1 and TRBJ2-1, with 9 bases lining up with TRBD1. The CDR3 is made up of 17 amino acids. V trimming: 3 bases; J trimming: 3 bases; junction bases outside the gene matches: 10. Germline V lookup: CDR1 SGHRS, CDR2 YFSETQ. CDR3 DNA sequence: TGCGCCAGCAGCTATATACAGGGGGCTTTGGGCTACAATGAGCAGTTCTTC. Translating gives CASSYIQGALGYNEQFF.

The V and J genes are TRBV5-1 and TRBJ2-1, with 9 bases identical to TRBD1. The CDR3 runs to 15 residues. Trimming at V came to 0 bases and at J to 12 bases, leaving 10 bases not matched to a gene. Germline CDR1 reads SGHRS; CDR2 reads YFSETQ. The DNA of the CDR3 is TGCGCCAGCAGCTTGGTACAGGGGGCATCCCAGGGGCAGTTCTTC. It encodes CASSLVQGASQGQFF.

CDR3: CASSKEAGGETQYF. CDR3 DNA sequence: TGTGCCAGCAGCAAAGAGGCTGGGGGGGAGACCCAGTACTTC. The chain recombines TRBV21-1 with TRBJ2-5; TRBD2 was called by the table and not checked on the DNA. TRBV21-1 is a pseudogene segment. This CDR3 comprises 14 residues.

The chain is built from TRBV11-1 and TRBJ1-1; a possible D gene is TRBD1 (5 bases). The CDR3 extends over 14 amino acids. Germline V gene data show CDR1 as SGHAT and CDR2 as FQDESV (reference sequence). Between the trimmed V and J ends, which lost 5 bases and 0 bases, there was a span of 10 bases. DNA for the CDR3: TGTGCCAGCAGCACCCGGACACTGAACACTGAAGCTTTCTTT. Translation gives CASSTRTLNTEAFF.

This clone appeared a single time. The gene calls are TRBV18 and TRBJ1-1; 9 bases fit TRBD1. The CDR3 is 15 amino acids. Germline lookup yields CDR1 KGHSH and CDR2 LQKENI. The V segment lost 5 bases and the J segment 5 bases; nucleotides outside the gene matches: 9. CDR3 bases: TGTGCCAGCTCAAGGATACAGGGGGCTGGAACTGAAGCTTTCTTT. It yields the protein CASSRIQGAGTEAFF.

J is TRBJ2-3 and V is TRBV9; 8 nucleotides agree with TRBD2. CDR3 length: 15 amino acids. V was pared by 0 bases and J by 4 bases, with 4 bases of the junction left unmatched. Germline CDR1 SGDLS, CDR2 YYNGEE. The CDR3 sequence is CASSVEGTRADTQYF. The DNA of the CDR3 is TGTGCCAGCAGCGTAGAGGGGACTAGAGCAGATACGCAGTATTTT.

This clone was counted between two and nine times. The chain uses TRBV2 and TRBJ1-1; 11 bases are shared with TRBD1. V dropped 6 bases and J dropped 8; count of bases not matched to a gene: 8. The CDR3 spans 14 residues. Germline V gives CDR1 SNHLY, CDR2 FYNNEI. The CDR3 region is CASRREGQGAEAFF. CDR3 DNA sequence: TGTGCCAGCAGGAGGGAAGGACAGGGGGCGGAAGCTTTCTTT.

This clone was seen a single time. The rearrangement uses TRBV28 and TRBJ2-5; TRBD2 matches 12 bases. V gave up 6 bases and J gave up 5 bases; unmatched junction bases: 4. Germline lookup yields CDR1 MDHEN and CDR2 SYDVKM. The CDR3 sequence is 14 residues long. This chain's CDR3 is CASSRLAGEETQYF. CDR3 coding DNA: TGTGCCAGCAGCCGACTAGCGGGGGAGGAGACCCAGTACTTC.

V and J are TRBV5-1 and TRBJ2-1; D perhaps matches TRBD2 (6 bases). From germline, CDR1 is SGHRS and CDR2 YFSETQ. V was cut by 2 bases and J by 9 bases, with 18 bases left in between. The CDR3 runs 15 residues. DNA of the CDR3: TGCGCCAGCAGCTTATCTCCCGTCGGGGGAGGTGAGCAGTTCTTC. Protein: CASSLSPVGGGEQFF.

This clone was detected once. The chain couples TRBV5-5 to TRBJ1-6, with TRBD1 as a possible D gene (6 bases). CDR3 length: 19 residues. The germline V and J ends were trimmed by 0 bases and 0 bases, with 16 bases remaining between them. The V gene's germline CDR1 is SGHKS and CDR2 YYEKEE (reference sequence). In DNA, the CDR3 is TGTGCCAGCAGCTTGGGACAGGTAGCAATGAGCTCCTATAATTCACCCCTCCACTTT. Protein: CASSLGQVAMSSYNSPLHF. The entire variable domain, with the rest obtained from reference TRBV5-5 and TRBJ1-6, is as follows: DAGVTQSPTHLIKTRGQQVTLRCSPISGHKSVSWYQQVLGQGPQFIFQYYEKEERGRGNFPDRFSARQFPNYSSELNVNALLLGDSALYLCASSLGQVAMSSYNSPLHFGNGTRLTVT.

The V and J genes are TRBV29-1 and TRBJ2-1; 7 bases agree with TRBD1. This CDR3 spans 14 amino acids. The V segment lost 7 bases and the J segment 7 bases; nucleotides outside the gene matches: 13. The germline V gene has CDR1 SQVTM and CDR2 ANQGSEA. This CDR3 reads CSGVDRAMLNEQFF. The CDR3 coding sequence is TGCAGCGGAGTCGACAGGGCGATGCTGAATGAGCAGTTCTTC.

This clone was counted once. The chain is built from TRBV5-5 and TRBJ1-1, with 9 bases identical to TRBD1. V was pared by 4 bases and J by 4 bases, with 5 bases of the junction left unmatched. Germline CDR1 reads SGHKS; CDR2 reads YYEKEE (reference sequence). The CDR3 consists of 14 residues. The CDR3 sequence: CASSPRTGVTEAFF. For the CDR3, the DNA is TGTGCCAGCAGCCCCCGGACAGGGGTCACTGAAGCTTTCTTT.

This clone was seen more than once but under ten times. The V and J genes are TRBV5-1 and TRBJ1-2; the D is unclear. V was trimmed by 4 bases and J by 0 bases, leaving 16 bases between them. Germline CDR1 SGHRS, CDR2 YFSETQ. The CDR3 is made up of 16 amino acids. CDR3 sequence reads: CASSPSGGQANYGYTF. Here the CDR3 DNA reads TGCGCCAGCAGCCCCTCTGGAGGGCAAGCTAACTATGGCTACACCTTC.

V usage is TRBV25-1 and J usage is TRBJ1-3, with D perhaps TRBD1 (6 bases). CDR3 length: 14 amino acids. From germline, CDR1 is MGHDK and CDR2 SYGVNS. V lost 4 bases, J lost 5 bases, and 12 bases lay in between. The CDR3 here is CASSGLTGRNTIYF. The CDR3 bases are TGTGCCAGCAGTGGCCTGACAGGCAGAAACACCATATATTTT.

The CDR3 DNA is TGTGCCAGCAGCCTCCCAGGGGGAACCGGGGAGCTGTTTTTT. Translating gives CASSLPGGTGELFF. The genes are TRBV3-1 (or the pseudogene TRBV3-2) and TRBJ2-2, with TRBD1 identical over 7 bases. The CDR3 contains 14 residues. The trim removed 4 bases at V and 5 bases at J, leaving 4 bases unmatched. Per germline, CDR1 LGHDT and CDR2 YNNKEL (reference sequence).

The chain combines TRBV12-3 or TRBV12-4 with TRBJ1-1; D is ambiguous. Trimming cost V 9 bases and J 4 bases, with 15 bases left between them. This CDR3 is 13 amino acids long. CDR3 in DNA: TGTGCCAGTTCAAACGGCGGAGTCACTGAAGCTTTCTTT. It yields the protein CASSNGGVTEAFF.

V gene TRBV6-1 combines with J gene TRBJ1-5; perhaps TRBD1 as D (6 bases). This CDR3 has 16 residues. The V gene's germline CDR1 is MNHNS and CDR2 SASEGT. Trimming removed 4 bases from V and 6 bases from J, with 19 bases in between. DNA of the CDR3: TGTGCCAGCAGTGTATCCAACCCGGGAGGGGGTCAGCCCCAGCATTTT. Encoded protein: CASSVSNPGGGQPQHF.

This clone was recorded only once. The chain links TRBV5-1 to TRBJ2-5; 8 bases line up with TRBD1. Per the germline V gene, CDR1 is SGHRS and CDR2 is YFSETQ. V was pared by 2 bases and J by 2 bases, with 5 bases of the junction left unmatched. This CDR3 contains 15 residues. For the CDR3, the DNA is TGCGCCAGCAGCTTCCAGGGGGCCAAACAAGAGACCCAGTACTTC. It is translated as CASSFQGAKQETQYF. Using reference TRBV5-1 and TRBJ2-5 for the parts outside the CDR3, the full variable domain is KAGVTQTPRYLIKTRGQQVTLSCSPISGHRSVSWYQQTPGQGLQFLFEYFSETQRNKGNFPGRFSGRQFSNSRSEMNVSTLELGDSALYLCASSFQGAKQETQYFGPGTRLLVL.

CDR3 nucleotides: TGTGCCAGTAGTGAGTTAGCGGGGAAGAGCCTCAATGAGCAGTTCTTC. This translates into CASSELAGKSLNEQFF. The chain carries TRBV19 and TRBJ2-1; the match to TRBD2 covers 8 bases. Germline trimming cut 5 bases from V and 6 bases from J; bases unmatched to any gene: 12. The CDR3 loop spans 16 amino acids. From germline, CDR1 is LNHDA and CDR2 SQIVND (reference sequence).

The table lists this clone with a few counts. The rearrangement joins TRBV11-2 to TRBJ1-5; maybe TRBD1 (5 bases). Looked up from germline, CDR1 is SGHAT and CDR2 is FQNNGV. The CDR3 contains 19 residues. The V and J ends lost 8 bases and 0 bases respectively, with 26 bases between them. The CDR3 DNA sequence: TGTGCCAGCTCCCGCGGAGGTGGTCGGGGGGAATATAGCAATCAGCCCCAGCATTTT. This encodes CASSRGGGRGEYSNQPQHF.

The chain combines TRBV28 with TRBJ2-5; 12 positions match TRBD2. The CDR3 has 15 amino acids. V shed 6 bases, J shed 3 bases, and the junction held 5 bases outside the gene matches. CDR1 is MDHEN and CDR2 is SYDVKM in the germline V gene. The CDR3 DNA sequence: TGTGCCAGCAGCCAGGGACTAGCGGGCGAAGAGACCCAGTACTTC. As protein: CASSQGLAGEETQYF.

This clone came up once. The chain has TRBV19 and TRBJ2-3; possibly TRBD1 for D (5 bases). The CDR3 sequence is 13 residues long. V lost 4 bases and J lost 8, with 13 bases in between. CDR1 and CDR2 (germline): LNHDA, SQIVND (reference sequence). CDR3 sequence reads: CASSTSAGRTQYF. The CDR3 DNA is TGTGCCAGTAGTACCTCGGCAGGGCGTACGCAGTATTTT. Filled out from reference TRBV19 and TRBJ2-3, the complete variable domain reads DGGITQSPKYLFRKEGQNVTLSCEQNLNHDAMYWYRQDPGQGLRLIYYSQIVNDFQKGDIAEGYSVSREKKESFPLTVTSAQKNPTAFYLCASSTSAGRTQYFGPGTRLTVL.

The chain uses TRBV19 and TRBJ2-7; 10 nucleotides align to TRBD1. This CDR3 is built from 18 residues. The junction had 19 bases not matched to a gene; V was cut back by 7 bases and J by 4 bases. Looked up from germline, CDR1 is LNHDA and CDR2 is SQIVND (reference sequence). Here the CDR3 reads CASTPYTRTGGNLYEQYF. The CDR3 coding sequence is TGTGCCAGTACCCCATATACGCGGACAGGGGGAAATTTATACGAGCAGTACTTC. The variable domain in full, completed from reference TRBV19 and TRBJ2-7, reads DGGITQSPKYLFRKEGQNVTLSCEQNLNHDAMYWYRQDPGQGLRLIYYSQIVNDFQKGDIAEGYSVSREKKESFPLTVTSAQKNPTAFYLCASTPYTRTGGNLYEQYFGPGTRLTVT.

CDR3 nucleotide sequence: TGTGCCAGCACCTCCGGGACAGAGAACACTGAAGCTTTCTTT. Protein: CASTSGTENTEAFF. The chain combines TRBV6-5 with TRBJ1-1; TRBD1 matches at 7 bases. Trimming removed 7 bases from V and 1 base from J; junction bases left unmatched: 6. CDR3 length: 14 residues. Germline loops: CDR1 MNHEY, CDR2 SVGAGI.

This chain uses TRBV2 with TRBJ2-7, with 7 bases fitting TRBD1. The germline gives CDR1 SNHLY, CDR2 FYNNEI. Trimming took 6 bases from V and 0 from J; bases not matched to a gene: 2. The CDR3 loop spans 13 amino acids. The CDR3 spells CASSGQVSYEQYF. The CDR3 DNA is TGTGCCAGCAGCGGACAGGTCTCCTACGAGCAGTACTTC.

The chain recombines TRBV7-9 with TRBJ1-1; possibly TRBD1 for D (6 bases). V was cut by 1 base and J by 11 bases, with 17 bases left in between. The V gene's germline CDR1 is SEHNR and CDR2 FQNEAQ (reference sequence). This CDR3 comprises 14 residues. The CDR3 here is CASSLVLDSRLAFF. For the CDR3, the DNA is TGTGCCAGCAGCTTAGTTTTGGACAGCCGCCTGGCTTTCTTT.

The chain joins TRBV2 to TRBJ1-1; the match to TRBD1 covers 9 bases. The germline CDR1 and CDR2 sequences are SNHLY and FYNNEI. V shed 7 bases, J shed 4 bases, and the junction held 10 bases outside the gene matches. The CDR3 extends over 15 amino acids. The CDR3 nucleotides are TGTGCCAGCAATAATCCGGGACAGGGAAGCACTGAAGCTTTCTTT. Encoded protein: CASNNPGQGSTEAFF.

The chain couples TRBV9 to TRBJ2-3, with 10 bases aligning to TRBD2. Germline V gene sequence: CDR1 SGDLS, CDR2 YYNGEE. V lost 4 bases to trimming and J lost 0 bases; unmatched junction nucleotides: 11. The CDR3 covers 18 residues. DNA of the CDR3: TGTGCCAGCAGCCCCGGGGTAGCGGGGGGTCTTAGCACAGATACGCAGTATTTT. The encoded protein is CASSPGVAGGLSTDTQYF. Combining the CDR3 with reference TRBV9 and TRBJ2-3 gives the whole variable domain DSGVTQTPKHLITATGQRVTLRCSPRSGDLSVYWYQQSLDQGLQFLIQYYNGEERAKGNILERFSAQQFPDLHSELNLSSLELGDSALYFCASSPGVAGGLSTDTQYFGPGTRLTVL.